This is a list of T cell receptor beta chains from one sample in a study of T-cell reconstitution after alpha-beta-depleted transplantation in children. TCRdb re-analysed the PCR reads in MiXCR, keeping a single row per CDR3 protein. The sample holds some 590,000 distinct CDR3 sequences, under 12% seen once. Sequencing was performed on PBMCs from the stem cell graft donor, taken from the stem cell graft. The receptors come from a human donor who donated a stem cell graft to a child with acute myeloid leukemia. Both conserved end residues are part of each CDR3. The order of the fields is J gene, V gene, CDR3 protein.

TRBJ1-4,TRBV7-2,CASSPNPRETNEKLFF
TRBJ2-2,TRBV29-1,CSGSGGGTGELFF
TRBJ2-3,TRBV7-3,CASSLGHGNTQYF
TRBJ2-7,TRBV7-3,CASSPRGTGLYEQYF
TRBJ2-3,TRBV20-1,CSAREVGLAHTQYF
TRBJ2-1,TRBV9,CASSVAATGHEQFF
TRBJ2-7,TRBV29-1,CSGTRLRLTYEQYF
TRBJ2-5,TRBV6-5,CASGPPQGTQYF
TRBJ2-7,TRBV4-2,CASTRTSGRGQSYEQYF
TRBJ2-3,TRBV10-3,CAISVGGLAADTQYF
TRBJ2-3,TRBV7-7,CASSPGLAGGDTQYF
TRBJ2-5,TRBV12-3/TRBV12-4,CASSLGGGEETQYF
TRBJ2-2,TRBV14,CASSRYPSVSGELFF
TRBJ2-1,TRBV3-1,CASSQERGSTYNEQFF
TRBJ2-5,TRBV20-1,CSARGVGETQYF
TRBJ2-3,TRBV20-1,CSVPFGGTGSQDTQYF
TRBJ2-2,TRBV29-1,CSVDPGLAGGHAGELFF
TRBJ2-5,TRBV28,CASSLWDIRGETQYF
TRBJ2-5,TRBV29-1,CSVSRRQLQETQYF
TRBJ2-1,TRBV4-1,CASSQDLGQGRRGAVRNEQFF
TRBJ2-1,TRBV20-1,CSLREGTGSYNEQFF
TRBJ2-7,TRBV27,CASSFLGSGTGVYEQYF
TRBJ1-3,TRBV7-2,CASSLLGGQGAGNTIYF
TRBJ1-1,TRBV20-1,CSASSVSKNTEAFF
TRBJ2-5,TRBV15,CATSREGDLQETQYF
TRBJ2-7,TRBV19,CASSVGATYEQYF
TRBJ2-1,TRBV5-1,CASSSSGGTYNEQFF
TRBJ2-2,TRBV7-2,CASGYFGGELFF
TRBJ2-7,TRBV20-1,CSARVGTSGSHEQYF